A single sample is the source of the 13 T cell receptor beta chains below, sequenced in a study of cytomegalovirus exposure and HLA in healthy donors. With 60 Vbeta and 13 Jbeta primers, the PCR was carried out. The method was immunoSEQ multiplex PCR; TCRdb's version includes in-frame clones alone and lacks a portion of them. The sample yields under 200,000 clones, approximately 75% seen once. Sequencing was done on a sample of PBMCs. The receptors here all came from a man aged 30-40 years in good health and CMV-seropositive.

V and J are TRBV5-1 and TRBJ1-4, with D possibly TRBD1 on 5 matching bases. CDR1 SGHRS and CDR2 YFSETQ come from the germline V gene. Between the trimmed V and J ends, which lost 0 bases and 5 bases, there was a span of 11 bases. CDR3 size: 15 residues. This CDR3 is CASSLAEQANEKLFF. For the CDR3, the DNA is TGCGCCAGCAGCTTGGCGGAACAGGCGAATGAAAAACTGTTTTTT.

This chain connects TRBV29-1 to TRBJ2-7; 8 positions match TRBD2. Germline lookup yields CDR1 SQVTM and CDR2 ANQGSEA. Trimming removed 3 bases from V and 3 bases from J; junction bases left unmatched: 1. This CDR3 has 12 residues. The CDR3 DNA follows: TGCAGCGTTGACCGGGGGGGCTACGAGCAGTACTTC. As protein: CSVDRGGYEQYF.

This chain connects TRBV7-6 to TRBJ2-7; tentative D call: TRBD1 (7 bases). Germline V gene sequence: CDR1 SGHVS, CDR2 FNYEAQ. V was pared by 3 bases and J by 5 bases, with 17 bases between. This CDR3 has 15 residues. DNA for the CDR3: TGTGCCAGCAGCTTCTCACCAGGGGGGTACCACGAGCAGTACTTC. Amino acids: CASSFSPGGYHEQYF.

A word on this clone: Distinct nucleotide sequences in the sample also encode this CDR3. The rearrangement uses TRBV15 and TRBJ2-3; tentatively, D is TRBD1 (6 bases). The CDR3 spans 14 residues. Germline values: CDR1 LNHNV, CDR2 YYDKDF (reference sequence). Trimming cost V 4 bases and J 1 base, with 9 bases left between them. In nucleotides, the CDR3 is TGTGCCACCAGCACCAGGACAGGCACAGATACGCAGTATTTT. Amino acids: CATSTRTGTDTQYF.

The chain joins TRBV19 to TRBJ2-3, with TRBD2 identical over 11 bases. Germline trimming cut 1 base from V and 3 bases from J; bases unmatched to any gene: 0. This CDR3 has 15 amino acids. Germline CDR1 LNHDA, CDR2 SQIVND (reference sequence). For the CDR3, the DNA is TGTGCCAGTAGTATAGGGACTAGCGGGACAGATACGCAGTATTTT. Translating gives CASSIGTSGTDTQYF.

DNA for the CDR3: TGCGCCAGCAGCCATAGCGGGGATCAAAATGAGCAGTTCTTC. It encodes CASSHSGDQNEQFF. This chain joins TRBV4-1 and TRBJ2-1; 8 bases are shared with TRBD2. Germline CDR1 MGHRA, CDR2 YSYEKL. V shed 3 bases, J shed 7 bases, and the junction held 5 bases outside the gene matches. This CDR3 spans 14 amino acids.

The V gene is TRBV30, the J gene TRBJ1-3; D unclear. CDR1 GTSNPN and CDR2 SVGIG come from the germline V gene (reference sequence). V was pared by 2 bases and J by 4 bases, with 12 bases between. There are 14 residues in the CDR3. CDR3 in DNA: TGTGCCTGGAGTTTTAGGAGAATGGGAAACACCATATATTTT. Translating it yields CAWSFRRMGNTIYF.

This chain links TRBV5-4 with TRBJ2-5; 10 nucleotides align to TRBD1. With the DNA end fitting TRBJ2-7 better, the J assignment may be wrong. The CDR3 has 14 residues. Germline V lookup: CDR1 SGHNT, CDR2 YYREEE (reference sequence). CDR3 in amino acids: CASSVTGGWYEQYF. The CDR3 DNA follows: TGTGCCAGCAGCGTGACAGGGGGCTGGTACGAGCAGTACTTC.

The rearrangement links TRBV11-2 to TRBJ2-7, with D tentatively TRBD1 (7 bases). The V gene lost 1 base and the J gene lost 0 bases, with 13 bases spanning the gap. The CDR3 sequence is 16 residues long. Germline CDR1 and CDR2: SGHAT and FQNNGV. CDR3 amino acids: CASSLAGGRSSYEQYF. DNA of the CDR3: TGTGCCAGCAGCTTAGCAGGGGGGCGCAGCTCCTACGAGCAGTACTTC.

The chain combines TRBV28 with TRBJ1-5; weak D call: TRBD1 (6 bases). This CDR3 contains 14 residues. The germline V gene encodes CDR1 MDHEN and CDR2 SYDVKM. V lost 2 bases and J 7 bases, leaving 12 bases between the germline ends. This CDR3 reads CASSLAGAWQPQHF. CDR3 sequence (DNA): TGTGCCAGCAGTTTAGCGGGGGCTTGGCAGCCCCAGCATTTT. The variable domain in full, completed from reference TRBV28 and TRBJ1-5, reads DVKVTQSSRYLVKRTGEKVFLECVQDMDHENMFWYRQDPGLGLRLIYFSYDVKMKEKGDIPEGYSVSREKKERFSLILESASTNQTSMYLCASSLAGAWQPQHFGDGTRLSIL.

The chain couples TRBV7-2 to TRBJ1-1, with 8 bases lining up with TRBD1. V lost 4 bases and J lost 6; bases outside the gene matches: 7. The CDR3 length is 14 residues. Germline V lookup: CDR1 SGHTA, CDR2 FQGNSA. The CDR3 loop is CASSSQGQGAEAFF. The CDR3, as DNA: TGTGCCAGCAGCTCCCAAGGACAGGGCGCTGAAGCTTTCTTT.

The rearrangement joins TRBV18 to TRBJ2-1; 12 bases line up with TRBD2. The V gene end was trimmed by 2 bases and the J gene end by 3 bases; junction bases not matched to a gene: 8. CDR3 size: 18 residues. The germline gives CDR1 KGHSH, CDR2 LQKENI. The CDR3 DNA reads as TGTGCCAGCTCACCAGCCCGACTAGCGGGGGACGACTACAATGAGCAGTTCTTC. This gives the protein CASSPARLAGDDYNEQFF. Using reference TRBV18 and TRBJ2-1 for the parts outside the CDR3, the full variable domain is NAGVMQNPRHLVRRRGQEARLRCSPMKGHSHVYWYRQLPEEGLKFMVYLQKENIIDESGMPKERFSAEFPKEGPSILRIQQVVRGDSAAYFCASSPARLAGDDYNEQFFGPGTRLTVL.

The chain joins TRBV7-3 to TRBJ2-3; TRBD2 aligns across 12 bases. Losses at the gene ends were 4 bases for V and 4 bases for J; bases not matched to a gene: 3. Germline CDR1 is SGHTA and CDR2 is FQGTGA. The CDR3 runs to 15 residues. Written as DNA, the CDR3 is TGTGCCAGCAGCTCCGGGACTAGCGGGCCAGATACGCAGTATTTT. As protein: CASSSGTSGPDTQYF.